This is a list of T cell receptor beta chains from one sample in a study of regulatory T cells in long-lasting Graves disease. A single record per CDR3 protein comes from TCRdb applying MiXCR to the multiplex PCR reads. The sample contains 450,000 to 700,000 distinct CDR3 sequences, about 14% of which appear only once. These records were also assigned to another study, of T cells in Graves' hyperthyroidism and ophthalmopathy.

The material was peripheral blood mononuclear cells (PBMCs), obtained at new diagnosis, from a patient treated with antithyroid drugs. The receptors derive from a man aged 30 to 39 with Graves disease. CDR3s include the opening cysteine and the closing phenylalanine or tryptophan. The D gene is left open where the match is weak. Clone size is given for some rows only: seen once, a few or many times, or a class if the clone is expanded.

J	D	size	V	DNA	CDR3
TRBJ2-3	.	many	TRBV18	TGTGCCAGCTCACCGCTGGGCGGCACAGATACGCAGTATTTT	CASSPLGGTDTQYF
TRBJ2-7	TRBD1	.	TRBV27	TGTGCCAGCAGTTCGAACAGGGGGAACTACGAGCAGTACTTC	CASSSNRGNYEQYF
TRBJ1-5	.	many	TRBV27	TGTGCCAGCAGGTTCTCCGGAGAGGGCAATCAGCCCCAGCATTTT	CASRFSGEGNQPQHF
TRBJ2-1	.	.	TRBV11-2	TGTGCCAGCAGTTTTCCCGGGACGGATGAGCAGTTCTTC	CASSFPGTDEQFF
TRBJ2-1	TRBD2	many	TRBV19	TGTGCCAGTAGTAGACGACTAGCGGGAGCCTACAATGAGCAGTTCTTC	CASSRRLAGAYNEQFF
TRBJ2-3	.	many	TRBV9	TGTGCCAGCAGCGTATCCGGCGGGGACACAGATACGCAGTATTTT	CASSVSGGDTDTQYF
TRBJ1-2	TRBD1	many	TRBV12-3/TRBV12-4	TGTGCCAGCAGCCTCAGACAGGGTAGATCATCTAACTATGGCTACACCTTC	CASSLRQGRSSNYGYTF
TRBJ2-7	.	many	TRBV20-1	TGCAGTGCTGGAAAAAGCGGAAGCTACGAGCAGTACTTC	CSAGKSGSYEQYF
TRBJ1-5	TRBD1	many	TRBV28	TGTGCCAGCAGCTTACTGACAGGGGGCTATCAGCCCCAGCATTTT	CASSLLTGGYQPQHF
TRBJ1-3	TRBD1	.	TRBV11-2	TGTGCCAGCAGCTTAACGGACAGGGTGCTCTCTGGAAACACCATATATTTT	CASSLTDRVLSGNTIYF
TRBJ2-1	.	few	TRBV20-1	TGCAGTGCTACCCCGGCACTCGGATCCTACAATGAGCAGTTCTTC	CSATPALGSYNEQFF
TRBJ2-7	TRBD2	many	TRBV6-1	TGTGCCAGCAGGATTAGCGGGACTCACTTCGGGCAGTACTTC	CASRISGTHFGQYF
TRBJ1-1	.	.	TRBV7-9	TGTGCCAGCAGCCTGGGGGAGACCACTGAAGCTTTCTTT	CASSLGETTEAFF
TRBJ2-3	TRBD1	few	TRBV6-5	TGTGCCAGCAGTTACTCGATCGGGACAGGGAGGGCGGATACGCAGTATTTT	CASSYSIGTGRADTQYF
TRBJ2-1	.	few	TRBV19	TGTGCCAGTAGTATGGGAAGGGGCGGCTACAATGAGCAGTTCTTC	CASSMGRGGYNEQFF
TRBJ2-5	.	many	TRBV12-3/TRBV12-4	TGTGCCAGCAGTCGAAGGACGCTTGGGGAGACCCAGTACTTC	CASSRRTLGETQYF
TRBJ2-7	.	many	TRBV11-2	TGTGCCAGCAGCTTAGGGACGTACGAGCAGTACTTC	CASSLGTYEQYF
TRBJ2-7	.	few	TRBV20-1	TGCAGTGCTCCAGCCGGCTACGAGCAGTACTTC	CSAPAGYEQYF
TRBJ2-7	TRBD2	many	TRBV20-1	TGCAGCCCTAGTCCTACACTAGCGTTCGTCGAGCAGTACTTC	CSPSPTLAFVEQYF
TRBJ2-5	TRBD2	few	TRBV5-6	TGTGCCAGCAGCCACCCTAGCGGGAGGGGTGGAGAGACCCAGTACTTC	CASSHPSGRGGETQYF
TRBJ2-3	.	.	TRBV13	TGTGCCAGCAGCCTATACGGACTTGATCTAGATACGCAGTATTTT	CASSLYGLDLDTQYF
TRBJ2-3	TRBD2	few	TRBV6-1	TGTGCCAGCAGTGAAATGGGCGGGAGCTCAGATACGCAGTATTTT	CASSEMGGSSDTQYF
TRBJ1-5	TRBD1	many	TRBV5-1	TGCGCCAGCAGCCCAGGCGGGACAGGGGATGGTCAGCCCCAGCATTTT	CASSPGGTGDGQPQHF
TRBJ2-1	TRBD2	.	TRBV29-1	TGCAGCGTTGCGCGGGAGAGCTCCTACAATGAGCAGTTCTTC	CSVARESSYNEQFF
TRBJ1-2	.	.	TRBV29-1	TGCAGCGTGGAGAGCGCTAACTATGGCTACACCTTC	CSVESANYGYTF
TRBJ2-1	.	many	TRBV20-1	TGCAGTGCGGGGACGAGGGGGAATGAGCAGTTCTTC	CSAGTRGNEQFF
TRBJ2-3	.	many	TRBV20-1	TGCAGTGCTAGCGGGAAACAAGATACGCAGTATTTT	CSASGKQDTQYF
TRBJ2-7	.	many	TRBV5-1	TGCGCCAGCAGCTACACCGGGACACTGTACGAGCAGTACTTC	CASSYTGTLYEQYF
TRBJ2-2	.	.	TRBV25-1	TGTGCCAGCAGTGCCCCAGGGAAGGGCACCGGGGAGCTGTTTTTT	CASSAPGKGTGELFF
TRBJ1-5	.	.	TRBV19	TGTGCCAGTAGTAGAAACATGGATCAGCCCCAGCATTTT	CASSRNMDQPQHF
TRBJ2-7	.	many	TRBV30	TGTGCCTGGAGTGTATGGCACCACGAGCAGTACTTC	CAWSVWHHEQYF
TRBJ1-1	.	many	TRBV6-2/TRBV6-3	TGTGCCAGCAGAAGGAATGGGAGGGACACTGAAGCTTTCTTT	CASRRNGRDTEAFF
TRBJ1-5	.	many	TRBV6-2/TRBV6-3	TGTGCCAGCAGTTATCGCGTTCGGGCCCAGCATTTT	CASSYRVRAQHF
TRBJ1-2	.	.	TRBV5-6	TGTGCCAGCACCTGGGGGGGGAACGACTATGGCTACACCTTC	CASTWGGNDYGYTF
TRBJ1-1	.	many	TRBV28	TGTGCCAGCAGTTCCCAGGGGATGACGGCTTTCTTT	CASSSQGMTAFF
TRBJ2-3	.	few	TRBV7-9	TGTGCCAGCAGCTTAGATTTAAGCACAGATACGCAGTATTTT	CASSLDLSTDTQYF
TRBJ2-3	TRBD1	many	TRBV10-3	TGTGCCATCAGTGGGCGGACAGGGAACACAGATACGCAGTATTTT	CAISGRTGNTDTQYF
TRBJ2-3	.	few	TRBV5-1	TGCGCCAGCAGCTTCGACCCGACCCTCACAGATACGCAGTATTTT	CASSFDPTLTDTQYF
TRBJ2-7	.	.	TRBV5-6	TGTGCCAGCAGCTTGTACGGGAATCCCCACTACGAGCAGTACTTC	CASSLYGNPHYEQYF
TRBJ2-5	.	once	TRBV20-1	TGCGGTGCTAGAAAGGGGGGAGAGACCCAGTACTTC	CGARKGGETQYF
TRBJ2-7	TRBD1	many	TRBV5-4	TGTGCCAGCAGCACAACAGGGGACTCCTACGAGCAGTACTTC	CASSTTGDSYEQYF
TRBJ2-1	TRBD2	many	TRBV6-1	TGTGCCAGCAGTGAATCGGGCGGGAGGAATGAGCAGTTCTTC	CASSESGGRNEQFF
TRBJ2-1	.	many	TRBV20-1	TGCAGTGCTAGATCCTCCGGTGAGCAGTTCTTC	CSARSSGEQFF
TRBJ2-1	.	.	TRBV19	TGTGCCACCCAGGGGGGGTTTGGGAGGGGCAATGAGCAGTTCTTC	CATQGGFGRGNEQFF
TRBJ1-5	.	many	TRBV2	TGTGCCAGCAGTGATGAGAGAGGCTCTTCCAATCAGCCCCAGCATTTT	CASSDERGSSNQPQHF
TRBJ1-1	.	many	TRBV28	TGTGCCAGCAGTTTCCAGATGAACACTGAAGCTTTCTTT	CASSFQMNTEAFF
TRBJ2-7	.	many	TRBV7-8	TGTGCCAGCAGCTTACGTACCGGGACCCCCGGCAAGCAGTACTTC	CASSLRTGTPGKQYF
TRBJ2-5	.	.	TRBV6-2/TRBV6-3	TGTGCCAGCAGTTACTATGCAGGTCAAGAGACCCAGTACTTC	CASSYYAGQETQYF
TRBJ2-1	TRBD2	.	TRBV20-1	TGCAGTGCTAGTTCTCTGTCTAGCGGGAGTTGGTTGGATAATGAGCAGTTCTTC	CSASSLSSGSWLDNEQFF
TRBJ2-3	TRBD1	few	TRBV19	TGTGCCAGTAGTATGGACAGGGCGAGCACAGATACGCAGTATTTT	CASSMDRASTDTQYF
TRBJ2-5	.	few	TRBV5-1	TGCGCCAGCAGCTTGATCCCGGGCTTTCAAGAGACCCAGTACTTC	CASSLIPGFQETQYF
TRBJ2-1	TRBD1	.	TRBV9	TGTGCCAGCAGCGCATTGACAGGGGGTGAGCAGTTCTTC	CASSALTGGEQFF
TRBJ2-5	TRBD2	many	TRBV20-1	TGCAGTGCTAGAAGAGCGGGAGTCTCCAAAGAGACCCAGTACTTC	CSARRAGVSKETQYF
TRBJ2-1	.	.	TRBV20-1	TGCAGTGCCCCGCGAGGTATGGATGAGCAGTTCTTC	CSAPRGMDEQFF
TRBJ2-3	.	many	TRBV2	TGTGCCAGCACCCTCTTGATCACAGATACGCAGTATTTT	CASTLLITDTQYF
TRBJ1-1	.	few	TRBV12-5	TGTGCTAGTGGTTTGTGGGGTAGTTGGGGAACTCGGACCCACACTGAAGCTTTCTTT	CASGLWGSWGTRTHTEAFF
TRBJ2-2	TRBD1	.	TRBV24-1	TGTGCCACCAGCCCCTTGGGGACAGGGGGGAGAACCGGGGAGCTGTTTTTT	CATSPLGTGGRTGELFF
TRBJ2-7	.	many	TRBV5-4	TGTGCCAGCAGCTTAAGCGAGGTCGACGAGCAGTACTTC	CASSLSEVDEQYF
TRBJ1-2	TRBD1	many	TRBV7-8	TGTGCCAGCAGCCCGGACAGGGGGTCGAACTATGGCTACACCTTC	CASSPDRGSNYGYTF